One sample yielded the 19 T cell receptor beta chains listed below, sequenced in a study of T cell responses to AZD1222 COVID-19 vaccine. Assay used: immunoSEQ multiplex PCR; TCRdb lists only in-frame clones, some missing. In the table there are about 97,000 clones, more than 70% of which are singletons. The input for sequencing was peripheral blood, taken on day 0 of AZD1222 vaccination. The receptors come from an adult in good health.

This CDR3 reads CASSLGGAQGKITEAFF. Here the CDR3 DNA reads TGTGCCAGCAGCCTCGGCGGGGCCCAGGGAAAGATCACTGAAGCTTTCTTT. This chain uses TRBV11-3 with TRBJ1-1; TRBD1 might be the D (5 bases). Trimming took off 5 bases at V and 4 bases at J, with 23 bases between the two ends. This CDR3 spans 17 amino acids. CDR1 SGHNT and CDR2 YENEEA come from the germline V gene.

The chain has TRBV11-3 and TRBJ1-1; maybe TRBD1 (6 bases). V shed 5 bases and J shed 1 base, with 11 bases lying between them. The germline V gene encodes CDR1 SGHNT and CDR2 YENEEA. The CDR3 runs to 14 residues. CDR3 sequence: CASSAGHPNTEAFF. In DNA, the CDR3 is TGTGCCAGCAGCGCGGGACACCCGAACACTGAAGCTTTCTTT.

The J gene is TRBJ1-1, the V gene TRBV9; possibly TRBD1 for D (5 bases). CDR1 SGDLS and CDR2 YYNGEE come from the germline V gene. The V end was cut by 9 bases, the J end by 6 bases, with 21 bases between. The CDR3 spans 14 residues. The CDR3 nucleotides are TGTGCCACCTCACCGGGACCTCAGGGCGCTGAAGCTTTCTTT. Amino acids: CATSPGPQGAEAFF. The variable domain in full, with the rest retrieved from reference TRBV9 and TRBJ1-1, is DSGVTQTPKHLITATGQRVTLRCSPRSGDLSVYWYQQSLDQGLQFLIQYYNGEERAKGNILERFSAQQFPDLHSELNLSSLELGDSALYFCATSPGPQGAEAFFGQGTRLTVV.

The chain recombines TRBV3-1 (or the pseudogene TRBV3-2) with TRBJ2-7, with TRBD1 identical over 8 bases. The CDR3 is 14 residues long. With 6 bases clipped from V and 3 bases from J, the junction kept 7 bases outside the gene matches. CDR1 and CDR2 (germline): LGHDT, YNNKEL (reference sequence). CDR3: CASSFRDRYYEQYF. The CDR3 DNA sequence: TGTGCCAGCAGTTTCCGGGACAGGTACTACGAGCAGTACTTC.

The chain is built from TRBV5-8 and TRBJ1-1; TRBD1 is a possible D gene (5 bases). V dropped 4 bases and J dropped 0 bases, with 10 bases sitting between them. CDR1 and CDR2 from the germline V gene are SGHTS and YDEGEE. This CDR3 contains 14 residues. CDR3 nucleotide sequence: TGTGCCAGCAGCCGCGGGACCTTGAACACTGAAGCTTTCTTT. Its translation is CASSRGTLNTEAFF.

The chain employs TRBV15 and TRBJ2-1, with 13 nucleotides matching TRBD2. This CDR3 has 16 residues. The V segment lost 5 bases and the J segment 8 bases; nucleotides outside the gene matches: 9. Germline V CDR1 and CDR2: LNHNV, YYDKDF (reference sequence). CDR3 loop: CATSSYTGTSGDEQFF. CDR3 coding DNA: TGTGCCACCAGCTCATACACCGGGACTAGCGGGGATGAGCAGTTCTTC.

The chain uses TRBV28 and TRBJ1-1; maybe TRBD1 (5 bases). V lost 10 bases to trimming and J lost 4 bases, with 13 bases between them. This CDR3 spans 12 amino acids. The germline CDR1 and CDR2 sequences are MDHEN and SYDVKM. CDR3 in amino acids: CAITSGGTEAFF. The CDR3 nucleotides are TGTGCCATCACATCGGGGGGCACTGAAGCTTTCTTT.

This clone has just one count. V and J are TRBV7-2 and TRBJ1-6; possible D gene TRBD1, 5 bases. Trimming stripped 3 bases from V and 7 bases from J, with 13 bases between. The CDR3 length is 15 residues. Germline V gives CDR1 SGHTA, CDR2 FQGNSA. CDR3 nucleotide sequence: TGTGCCAGCAGCTTGGTTTCAGGGCTGAATTCACCCCTCCACTTT. Protein product: CASSLVSGLNSPLHF. Filled out from reference TRBV7-2 and TRBJ1-6, the complete variable domain reads GAGVSQSPSNKVTEKGKDVELRCDPISGHTALYWYRQSLGQGLEFLIYFQGNSAPDKSGLPSDRFSAERTGGSVSTLTIQRTQQEDSAVYLCASSLVSGLNSPLHFGNGTRLTVT.

The rearrangement joins TRBV6-2 or TRBV6-3 to TRBJ2-7; D ambiguous. CDR1 and CDR2 from the germline V gene are MNHEY and SVGEGT. Trimming cost V 6 bases and J 2 bases, with 8 bases left between them. There are 12 residues in the CDR3. The CDR3 loop reads CASSPITYEQYF. The CDR3 nucleotides are TGTGCCAGCAGCCCAATTACCTACGAGCAGTACTTC.

The V gene is TRBV19, the J gene TRBJ1-2; 9 bases agree with TRBD1. The CDR3 spans 13 residues. The V gene's germline CDR1 is LNHDA and CDR2 SQIVND (reference sequence). V shed 6 bases and J 5 bases; nucleotides not matched to a gene: 4. In DNA, the CDR3 is TGTGCCAGTAGCCCTGGGACAGGGTATGGCTACACCTTC. Encoded protein: CASSPGTGYGYTF.

The chain joins TRBV11-2 to TRBJ1-1; D not resolved. With 3 bases removed from V and 1 base from J, the gap between germline ends came to 9 bases. The V gene's germline CDR1 is SGHAT and CDR2 FQNNGV. The CDR3 has 14 amino acids. The CDR3, as DNA: TGTGCCAGCAGCTTTAGGCCCCGGAACACTGAAGCTTTCTTT. The encoded protein is CASSFRPRNTEAFF.

The J gene is TRBJ2-3, the V gene TRBV9, with TRBD2 identical over 7 bases. V lost 4 bases, J lost 5 bases, and 10 bases stayed unmatched. Per germline, CDR1 SGDLS and CDR2 YYNGEE. This CDR3 is 15 amino acids long. The CDR3 DNA sequence: TGTGCCAGCAGCCTAAGAGTAGCGGGCATAGATACGCAGTATTTT. It translates to CASSLRVAGIDTQYF.

V is TRBV28 and J is TRBJ1-6; D gene uncertain. The V gene's germline CDR1 is MDHEN and CDR2 SYDVKM. The CDR3 loop spans 10 amino acids. Trimming left V 8 bases short and J 10 bases short, with 6 bases between. This CDR3 is CASGRSPLHF. CDR3 DNA sequence: TGTGCCAGCGGACGGTCACCCCTCCACTTT.

The chain employs TRBV6-2 or TRBV6-3 and TRBJ1-5; D call uncertain. In germline, CDR1 is MNHEY, CDR2 SVGEGT. The CDR3 has 16 residues. Trimming removed 4 bases from V and 0 bases from J, with 13 bases in between. This CDR3 reads CASSSNRHLSNQPQHF. In DNA, the CDR3 is TGTGCCAGCAGTTCCAACCGACACCTTAGCAATCAGCCCCAGCATTTT.

V and J are TRBV7-9 and TRBJ1-4; 9 bases are a match to TRBD1. Germline lookup yields CDR1 SEHNR and CDR2 FQNEAQ (reference sequence). With V trimmed by 0 bases and J by 8 bases, 4 bases remained unmatched. The CDR3 is 15 residues long. The CDR3 bases are TGTGCCAGCAGCTTAGCGGGACAGGGAGGAGAAAAACTGTTTTTT. Protein: CASSLAGQGGEKLFF.

Here the CDR3 DNA reads TGTGCCAGCAGCCTGTCAAAAGGGGCCTACAATGAGCAGTTCTTC. It is translated as CASSLSKGAYNEQFF. The gene calls are TRBV7-2 and TRBJ2-1; maybe TRBD1 (5 bases). The CDR3 runs 15 residues. With 5 bases removed from V and 2 bases from J, the gap between germline ends came to 13 bases. Germline CDR1 is SGHTA and CDR2 is FQGNSA.

The gene calls are TRBV20-1 and TRBJ1-4; D remains ambiguous. The V gene's germline CDR1 is DFQATT and CDR2 SNEGSKA (reference sequence). The CDR3 loop spans 12 amino acids. V was cut by 3 bases and J by 3 bases, with 5 bases left in between. In DNA, the CDR3 is TGCAGTGCTAGTGGGGCTAATGAAAAACTGTTTTTT. Its protein is CSASGANEKLFF.

The V gene is TRBV7-8, the J gene TRBJ1-5, with TRBD1 as a possible D gene (6 bases). V lost 4 bases, J lost 0 bases, and 10 bases lay in between. Germline-derived CDR1 and CDR2 are SGHVS and FQNEAQ. The CDR3 extends over 15 amino acids. Here the CDR3 DNA reads TGTGCCAGCAGCTGGTACAGGGATAGCAATCAGCCCCAGCATTTT. Translated: CASSWYRDSNQPQHF.

This chain links TRBV6-5 with TRBJ1-1; tentative D call: TRBD1 (5 bases). CDR1 is MNHEY, CDR2 SVGAGI, per germline. V was shortened by 6 bases and J by 0 bases, with 8 bases between the two germline ends. The CDR3 runs 13 residues. CDR3 loop: CASSVGVNTEAFF. The CDR3 nucleotides read TGTGCCAGCAGCGTGGGGGTGAACACTGAAGCTTTCTTT.